This T cell receptor (beta chain) is from a study of beta chain features in type 1 diabetes. Study summary: All of the samples together had some 110 million sorted cells examined.

The CDR3 totals 11 residues. Per the germline V gene, CDR1 is MDHEN and CDR2 is SYDVKM. The ends lost 6 bases at V and 10 bases at J; junction bases unmatched: 4. The study reverse transcribed the entire isolated RNA, so it sequenced expressed TCRB transcripts. Only in-frame clones appear in the TCRdb table, and some are missing; sequencing was by immunoSEQ multiplex PCR. The repertoire includes some 250,000 clones, approximately 13% of them detected once, and 0.015% to 0.02% sits in the top ten. Study-level findings and limits: Patients with Type 1 diabetes showed moderately but significantly shorter TCRB CDR3s in all four CD4+ subsets. Healthy donors had naive, central memory and Treg TCRB repertoires that appeared less similar than those seen among patients. Small HLA sub-analyses could not settle whether HLA shapes TCRB rearrangement. cDNA-based reads could over-represent cells with high TCR expression.

This clone was counted a few times. Its target is not known. Sequencing was performed on naive CD4+ T cells from blood. The clonotype comes from a young man with type 1 diabetes. The rearrangement uses TRBV28 and TRBJ1-2; 8 positions agree with TRBD1. The CDR3 sequence is CASSPDRVYTF. In DNA form, the CDR3 reads TGTGCCAGCAGCCCGGACAGGGTCTACACCTTC.